This TCR beta chain comes out of a study of CXCR3-negative and CXCR3-positive naive CD8 T cells. General study points: Expression of CXCR3 was partially reduced after cryopreservation, and fresh PBMCs were used in most assays. For the naive subsets, surface CD5 was similar, and TCR strength was inferred from TRB CDR3 properties. Both of the naive subsets showed about the same high diversity, but memory CD8+ cells had much less.

Libraries of TRB cDNA were made by 5' RACE and carried UMIs. Reanalyzing the 5' RACE reads, TCRdb keeps one entry per CDR3 protein, without DNA. The repertoire table contains about 38,000 distinct CDR3 sequences. Measured by frequency, this clonotype is medium-sized. Its antigen is still unknown. The sample comprised memory CD8+ T cells from blood. The sequence derives from a human donor in good health. Some clones in this sample may be carry-over from other donors' samples.

CDR3 sequence: CATSRSGGPTDTQYF. V is TRBV15 and J is TRBJ2-3; the TRBD2 assignment by TCRdb is unverifiable without DNA. CDR3 size: 15 residues. Germline lookup yields CDR1 LNHNV and CDR2 YYDKDF (reference sequence).